This T cell receptor (beta chain) was documented in a study of T cell repertoires in cytomegalovirus infection. Study overall: Public TCR beta signature analysis indicated the presence of both CMV infection and matching HLA type. Regarding the study as a whole: Cumulative frequency (of public TCR beta family members) identified carriers of CMV plus the relevant HLA.

TCRdb reprocessed the reads via MiXCR and lists one record per CDR3 protein. The sample comprises hundreds of thousands of distinct CDR3 sequences, roughly 17% of which are singletons, and more than 10% rests with the top ten. Germline CDR1 is SGHNT and CDR2 is YYREEE (reference sequence). The CDR3 contains 14 residues. Between the trimmed V and J ends, which lost 0 bases and 0 bases, there was a span of 7 bases. Of note for this clonotype: Antigen specificity is unknown.

The chain carries TRBV5-4 and TRBJ2-7; D gene uncertain. Sequenced sample: PBMCs. This TCR derives from a human donor in good health (CMV status not recorded). Some clones in this sample may be carry-over from other donors' samples. The CDR3 sequence: CASSLAHTSYEQYF. The DNA for the CDR3 is TGTGCCAGCAGCTTGGCCCACACCTCCTACGAGCAGTACTTC.